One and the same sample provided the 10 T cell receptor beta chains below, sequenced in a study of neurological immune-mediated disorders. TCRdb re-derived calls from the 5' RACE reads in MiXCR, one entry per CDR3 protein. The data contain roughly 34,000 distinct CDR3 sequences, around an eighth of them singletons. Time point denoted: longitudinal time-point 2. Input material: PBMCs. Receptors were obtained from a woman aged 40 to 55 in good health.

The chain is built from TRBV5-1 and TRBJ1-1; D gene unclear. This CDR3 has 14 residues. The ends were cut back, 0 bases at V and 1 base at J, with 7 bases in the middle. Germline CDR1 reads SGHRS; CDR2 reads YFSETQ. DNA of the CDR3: TGCGCCAGCAGCTTGGGGCGATCGAACACTGAAGCTTTCTTT. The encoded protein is CASSLGRSNTEAFF. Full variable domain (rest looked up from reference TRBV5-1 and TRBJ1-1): KAGVTQTPRYLIKTRGQQVTLSCSPISGHRSVSWYQQTPGQGLQFLFEYFSETQRNKGNFPGRFSGRQFSNSRSEMNVSTLELGDSALYLCASSLGRSNTEAFFGQGTRLTVV.

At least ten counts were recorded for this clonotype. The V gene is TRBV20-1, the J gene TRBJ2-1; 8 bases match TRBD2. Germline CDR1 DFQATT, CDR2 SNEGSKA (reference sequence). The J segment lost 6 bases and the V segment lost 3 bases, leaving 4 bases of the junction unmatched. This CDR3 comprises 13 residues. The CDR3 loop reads CSASSGKPNEQFF. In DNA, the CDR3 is TGCAGTGCTAGTAGCGGGAAGCCCAATGAGCAGTTCTTC.

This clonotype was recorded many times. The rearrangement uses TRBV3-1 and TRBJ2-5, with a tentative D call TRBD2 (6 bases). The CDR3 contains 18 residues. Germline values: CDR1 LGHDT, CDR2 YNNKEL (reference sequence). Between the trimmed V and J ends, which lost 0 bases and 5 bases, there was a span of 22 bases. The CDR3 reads CASSQDIFGDSRTETQYF. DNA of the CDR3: TGTGCCAGCAGCCAAGATATATTCGGGGACTCCCGGACGGAGACCCAGTACTTC.

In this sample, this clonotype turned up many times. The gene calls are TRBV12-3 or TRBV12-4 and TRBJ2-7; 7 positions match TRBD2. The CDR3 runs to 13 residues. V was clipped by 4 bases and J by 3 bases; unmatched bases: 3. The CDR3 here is CASSWGGVYEQYF. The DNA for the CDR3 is TGTGCCAGCAGTTGGGGGGGGGTCTACGAGCAGTACTTC.

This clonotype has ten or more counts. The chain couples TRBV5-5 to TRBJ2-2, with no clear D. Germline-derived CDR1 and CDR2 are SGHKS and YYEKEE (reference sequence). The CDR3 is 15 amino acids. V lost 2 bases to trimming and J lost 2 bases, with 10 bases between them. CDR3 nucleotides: TGTGCCAGCAGCTTTATTGTCCACAACACCGGGGAGCTGTTTTTT. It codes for CASSFIVHNTGELFF.

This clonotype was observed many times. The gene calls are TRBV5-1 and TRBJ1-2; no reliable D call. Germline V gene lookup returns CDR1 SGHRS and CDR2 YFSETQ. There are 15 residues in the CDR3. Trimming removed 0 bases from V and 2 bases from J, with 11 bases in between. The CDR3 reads CASSLEGNQNYGYTF. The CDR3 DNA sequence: TGCGCCAGCAGCTTGGAGGGAAACCAGAACTATGGCTACACCTTC. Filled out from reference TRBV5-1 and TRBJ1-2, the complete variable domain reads KAGVTQTPRYLIKTRGQQVTLSCSPISGHRSVSWYQQTPGQGLQFLFEYFSETQRNKGNFPGRFSGRQFSNSRSEMNVSTLELGDSALYLCASSLEGNQNYGYTFGSGTRLTVV.

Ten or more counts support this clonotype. The CDR3 reads CASSPPSGGSGETQYF. For the CDR3, the DNA is TGTGCCAGCAGTCCCCCATCGGGGGGCTCGGGGGAGACCCAGTACTTC. This chain joins TRBV6-5 and TRBJ2-5; a weak D match, TRBD2 (7 bases). The CDR3 sequence is 16 residues long. The germline CDR1 and CDR2 sequences are MNHEY and SVGAGI. Trimming shortened V by 5 bases and J by 5 bases, and 21 bases separated the two germline ends.

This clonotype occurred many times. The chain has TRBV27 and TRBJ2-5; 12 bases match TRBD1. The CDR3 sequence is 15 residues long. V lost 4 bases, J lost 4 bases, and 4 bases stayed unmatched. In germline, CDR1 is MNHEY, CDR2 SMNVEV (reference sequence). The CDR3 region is CASSSGTGGVETQYF. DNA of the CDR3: TGTGCCAGCAGTTCCGGGACAGGGGGCGTAGAGACCCAGTACTTC.

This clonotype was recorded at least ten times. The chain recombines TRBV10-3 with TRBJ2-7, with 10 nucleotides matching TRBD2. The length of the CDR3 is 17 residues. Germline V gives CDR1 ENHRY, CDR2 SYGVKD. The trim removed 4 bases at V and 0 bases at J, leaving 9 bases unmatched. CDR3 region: CAISGGPGLANSYEQYF. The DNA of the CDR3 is TGTGCCATCAGTGGAGGACCGGGACTAGCGAACTCCTACGAGCAGTACTTC.

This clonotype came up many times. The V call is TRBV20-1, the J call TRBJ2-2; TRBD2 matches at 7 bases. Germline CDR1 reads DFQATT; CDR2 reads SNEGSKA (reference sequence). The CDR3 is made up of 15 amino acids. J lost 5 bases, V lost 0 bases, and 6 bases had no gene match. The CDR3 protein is CSARDPAGRTGELFF. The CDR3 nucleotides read TGCAGTGCTAGAGATCCAGCGGGGAGGACCGGGGAGCTGTTTTTT.